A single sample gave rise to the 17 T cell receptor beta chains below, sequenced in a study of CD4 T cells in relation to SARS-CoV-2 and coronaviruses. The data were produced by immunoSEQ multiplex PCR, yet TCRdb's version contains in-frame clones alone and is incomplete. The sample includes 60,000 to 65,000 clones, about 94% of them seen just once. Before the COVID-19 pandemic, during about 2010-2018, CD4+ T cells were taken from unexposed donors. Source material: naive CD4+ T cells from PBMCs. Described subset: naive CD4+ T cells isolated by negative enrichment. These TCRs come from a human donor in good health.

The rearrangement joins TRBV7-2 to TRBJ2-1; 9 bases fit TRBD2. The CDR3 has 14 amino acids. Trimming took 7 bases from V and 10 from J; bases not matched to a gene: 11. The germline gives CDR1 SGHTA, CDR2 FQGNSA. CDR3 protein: CASTKLAGSGEQFF. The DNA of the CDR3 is TGTGCCAGCACAAAACTAGCGGGCTCCGGGGAGCAGTTCTTC.

This chain's CDR3 is CAWSSQRTAMNTEAFF. In nucleotides, the CDR3 is TGTGCCTGGAGTTCCCAGAGGACGGCGATGAACACTGAAGCTTTCTTT. The chain links TRBV30 to TRBJ1-1; D call uncertain. Germline assignment: CDR1 GTSNPN and CDR2 SVGIG (reference sequence). V was trimmed by 2 bases and J by 0 bases, leaving 16 bases between them. This CDR3 has 16 amino acids.

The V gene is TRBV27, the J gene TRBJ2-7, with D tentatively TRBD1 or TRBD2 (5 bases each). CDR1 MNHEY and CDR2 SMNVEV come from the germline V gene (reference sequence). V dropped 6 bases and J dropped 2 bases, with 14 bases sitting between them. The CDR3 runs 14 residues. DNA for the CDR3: TGTGCCAGCAGCCGACCGGGGCCCACCTACGAGCAGTACTTC. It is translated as CASSRPGPTYEQYF.

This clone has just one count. In DNA, the CDR3 is TGTGCCAGCAGCCGGGGGACTAGCGGGAGTAAGTCCGGAGAGACCCAGTACTTC. It translates to CASSRGTSGSKSGETQYF. The chain has TRBV3-1 (or the pseudogene TRBV3-2) and TRBJ2-5; 14 bases agree with TRBD2. CDR1 and CDR2 (germline): LGHDT, YNNKEL (reference sequence). The CDR3 has 18 residues. Germline trimming cut 4 bases from V and 4 bases from J; bases unmatched to any gene: 11.

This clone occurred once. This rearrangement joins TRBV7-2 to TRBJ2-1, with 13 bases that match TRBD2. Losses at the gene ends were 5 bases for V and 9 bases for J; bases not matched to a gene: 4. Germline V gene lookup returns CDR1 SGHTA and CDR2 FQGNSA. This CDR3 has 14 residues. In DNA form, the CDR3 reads TGTGCCAGCAGCACCGGACTAGCGGGAGCTGAGCAGTTCTTC. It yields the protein CASSTGLAGAEQFF. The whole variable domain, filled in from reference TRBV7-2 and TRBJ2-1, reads GAGVSQSPSNKVTEKGKDVELRCDPISGHTALYWYRQSLGQGLEFLIYFQGNSAPDKSGLPSDRFSAERTGGSVSTLTIQRTQQEDSAVYLCASSTGLAGAEQFFGPGTRLTVL.

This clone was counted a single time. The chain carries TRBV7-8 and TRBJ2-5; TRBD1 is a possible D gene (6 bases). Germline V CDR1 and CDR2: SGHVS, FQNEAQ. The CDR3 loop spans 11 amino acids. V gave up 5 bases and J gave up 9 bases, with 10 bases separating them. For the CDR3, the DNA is TGTGCCAGCAGCCCGGCAGGGGCCCAGTACTTC. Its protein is CASSPAGAQYF.

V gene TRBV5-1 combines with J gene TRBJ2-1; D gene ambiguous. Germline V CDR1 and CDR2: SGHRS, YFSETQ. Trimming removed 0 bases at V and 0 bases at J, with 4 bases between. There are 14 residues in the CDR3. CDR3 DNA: TGCGCCAGCAGCTTGGGGAGCTCCTACAATGAGCAGTTCTTC. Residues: CASSLGSSYNEQFF.

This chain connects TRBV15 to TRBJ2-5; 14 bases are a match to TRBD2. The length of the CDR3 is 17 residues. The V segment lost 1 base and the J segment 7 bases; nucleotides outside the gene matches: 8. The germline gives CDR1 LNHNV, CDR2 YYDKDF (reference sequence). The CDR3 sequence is CATSRAGTSGSFGTQYF. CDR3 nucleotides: TGTGCCACCAGCAGAGCGGGGACTAGCGGGAGTTTTGGGACCCAGTACTTC.

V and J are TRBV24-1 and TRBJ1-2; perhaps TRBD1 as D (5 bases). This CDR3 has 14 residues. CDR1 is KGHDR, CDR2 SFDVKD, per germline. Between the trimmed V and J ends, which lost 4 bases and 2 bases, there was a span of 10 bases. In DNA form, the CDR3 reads TGTGCCACCAGTGACCGGGGACGGAACTATGGCTACACCTTC. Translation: CATSDRGRNYGYTF.

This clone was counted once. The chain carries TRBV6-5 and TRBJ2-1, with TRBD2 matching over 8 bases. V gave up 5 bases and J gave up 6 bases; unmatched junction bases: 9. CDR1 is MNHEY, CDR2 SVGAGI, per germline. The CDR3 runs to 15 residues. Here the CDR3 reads CASSKRESGGNEQFF. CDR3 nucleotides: TGTGCCAGCAGTAAGCGGGAGAGCGGAGGCAATGAGCAGTTCTTC.

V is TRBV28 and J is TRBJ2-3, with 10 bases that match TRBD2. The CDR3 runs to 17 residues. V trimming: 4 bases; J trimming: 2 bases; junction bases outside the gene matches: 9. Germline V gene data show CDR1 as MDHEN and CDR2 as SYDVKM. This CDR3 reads CASSSDLAGGHTDTQYF. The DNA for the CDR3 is TGTGCCAGCAGTTCGGATTTAGCGGGAGGACACACAGATACGCAGTATTTT.

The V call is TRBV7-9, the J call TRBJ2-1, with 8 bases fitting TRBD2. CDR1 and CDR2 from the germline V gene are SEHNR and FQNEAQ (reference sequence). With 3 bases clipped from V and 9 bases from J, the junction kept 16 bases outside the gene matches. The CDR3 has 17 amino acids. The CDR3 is CASSLHFGTSISGEQFF. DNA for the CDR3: TGTGCCAGCAGCTTGCATTTCGGGACTAGTATAAGTGGTGAGCAGTTCTTC. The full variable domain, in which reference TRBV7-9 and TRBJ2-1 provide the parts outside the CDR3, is DTGVSQNPRHKITKRGQNVTFRCDPISEHNRLYWYRQTLGQGPEFLTYFQNEAQLEKSRLLSDRFSAERPKGSFSTLEIQRTEQGDSAMYLCASSLHFGTSISGEQFFGPGTRLTVL.

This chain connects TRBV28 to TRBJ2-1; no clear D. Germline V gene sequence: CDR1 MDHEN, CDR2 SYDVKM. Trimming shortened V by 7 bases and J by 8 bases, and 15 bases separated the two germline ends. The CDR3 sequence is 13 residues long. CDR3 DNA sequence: TGTGCCAGCACCCGGGCTTCGAGCCATGAGCAGTTCTTC. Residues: CASTRASSHEQFF.

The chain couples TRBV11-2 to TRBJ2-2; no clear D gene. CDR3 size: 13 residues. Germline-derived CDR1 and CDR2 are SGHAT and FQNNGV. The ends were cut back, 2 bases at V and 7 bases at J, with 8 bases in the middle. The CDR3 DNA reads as TGTGCCAGCAGCTTATGGCTCGACGGGGAGCTGTTTTTT. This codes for CASSLWLDGELFF.

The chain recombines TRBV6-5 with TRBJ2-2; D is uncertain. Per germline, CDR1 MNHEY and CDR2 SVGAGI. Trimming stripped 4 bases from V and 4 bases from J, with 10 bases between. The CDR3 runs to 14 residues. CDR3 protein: CASSSGYFTGELFF. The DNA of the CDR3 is TGTGCCAGCAGTTCCGGCTACTTCACCGGGGAGCTGTTTTTT.

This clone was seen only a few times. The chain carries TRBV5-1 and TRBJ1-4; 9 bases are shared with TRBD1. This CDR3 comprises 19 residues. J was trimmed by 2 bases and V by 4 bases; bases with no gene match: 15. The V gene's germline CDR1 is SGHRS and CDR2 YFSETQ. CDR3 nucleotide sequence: TGCGCCAGCAGCAGAATTCCGGGACAGGGATCTGGGACTAATGAAAAACTGTTTTTT. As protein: CASSRIPGQGSGTNEKLFF.

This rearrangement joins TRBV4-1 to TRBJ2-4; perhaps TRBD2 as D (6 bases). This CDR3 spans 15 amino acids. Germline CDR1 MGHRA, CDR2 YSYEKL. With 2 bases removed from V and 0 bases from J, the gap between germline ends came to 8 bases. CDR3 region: CASSQTGVAKNIQYF. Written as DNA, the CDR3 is TGCGCCAGCAGCCAAACGGGGGTAGCCAAAAACATTCAGTACTTC.